The clone carrying this TCR beta chain showed up just a few times. The study ran its PCR with 60 Vbeta and 13 Jbeta primers. Sequencing used immunoSEQ multiplex PCR; TCRdb keeps in-frame clones, though not all of them. The data contain 150,000 to 200,000 clones, roughly 72% of them singletons. Germline V gene data show CDR1 as SGHRS and CDR2 as YFSETQ. Trimming left V 7 bases short and J 2 bases short, with 15 bases between. The CDR3 runs 14 residues. These data originate in a study of cytomegalovirus exposure and HLA in healthy donors. The specimen sequenced was PBMCs. The receptor was isolated from a woman aged 40 to 55 in good health and CMV-seronegative. This chain joins TRBV5-1 and TRBJ1-2, with D perhaps TRBD1 (5 bases). This CDR3 is CASQANGGNYGYTF. The CDR3 nucleotides read TGCGCCAGCCAGGCGAACGGGGGAAACTATGGCTACACCTTC.